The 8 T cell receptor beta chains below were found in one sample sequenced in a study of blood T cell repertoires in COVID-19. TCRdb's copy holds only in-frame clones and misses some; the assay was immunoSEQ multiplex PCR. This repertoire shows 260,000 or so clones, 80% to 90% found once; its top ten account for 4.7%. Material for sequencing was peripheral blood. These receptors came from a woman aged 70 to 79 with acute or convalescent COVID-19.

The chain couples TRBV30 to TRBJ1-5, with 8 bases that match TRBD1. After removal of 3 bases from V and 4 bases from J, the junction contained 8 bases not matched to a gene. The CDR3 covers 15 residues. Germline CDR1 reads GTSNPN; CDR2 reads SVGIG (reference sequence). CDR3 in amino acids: CAWSLGTGPNQPQHF. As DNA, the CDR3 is TGTGCCTGGAGCCTAGGGACAGGCCCTAATCAGCCCCAGCATTTT.

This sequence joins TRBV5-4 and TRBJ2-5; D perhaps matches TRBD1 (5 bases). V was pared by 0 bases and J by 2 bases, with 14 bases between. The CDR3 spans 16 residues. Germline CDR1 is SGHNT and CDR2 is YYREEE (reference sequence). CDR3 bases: TGTGCCAGCAGCTTGGGGAAATCTCAGGGTCAAGAGACCCAGTACTTC. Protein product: CASSLGKSQGQETQYF.

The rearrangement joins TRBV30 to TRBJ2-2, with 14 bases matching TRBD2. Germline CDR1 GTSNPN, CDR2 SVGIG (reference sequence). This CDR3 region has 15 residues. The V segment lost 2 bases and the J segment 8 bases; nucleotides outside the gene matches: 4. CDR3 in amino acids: CAWSPGLAGVGELFF. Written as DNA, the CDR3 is TGTGCCTGGAGTCCGGGACTAGCGGGGGTAGGGGAGCTGTTTTTT.

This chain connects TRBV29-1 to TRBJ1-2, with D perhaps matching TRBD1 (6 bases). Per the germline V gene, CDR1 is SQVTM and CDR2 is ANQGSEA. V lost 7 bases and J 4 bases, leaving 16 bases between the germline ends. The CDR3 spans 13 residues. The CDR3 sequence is CSDFRQASYGYTF. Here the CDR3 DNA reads TGCAGCGACTTTCGACAGGCGAGCTATGGCTACACCTTC.

CDR3 in DNA: TGTGCCAGCAGTATTGACAGGGGGTTTGAAGCTTTCTTT. Amino acids: CASSIDRGFEAFF. The chain carries TRBV12-3 or TRBV12-4 and TRBJ1-1; 9 bases align to TRBD1. The CDR3 covers 13 residues. Unmatched junction bases numbered 5, after V lost 5 bases and J lost 7 bases.

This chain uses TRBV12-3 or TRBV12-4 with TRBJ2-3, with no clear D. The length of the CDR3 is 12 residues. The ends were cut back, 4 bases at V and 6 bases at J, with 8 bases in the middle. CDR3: CASSSVRDTQYF. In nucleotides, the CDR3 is TGTGCCAGCAGTTCCGTTCGGGATACGCAGTATTTT.

CDR3 protein: CASSPLWGDYGYTF. As DNA, the CDR3 is TGTGCCAGCAGCCCCCTCTGGGGGGACTATGGCTACACCTTC. The chain employs TRBV28 and TRBJ1-2; D might be TRBD1 (5 bases). This CDR3 is 14 amino acids long. CDR1 MDHEN and CDR2 SYDVKM come from the germline V gene. The V end lost 6 bases, the J end lost 3 bases, and 14 bases lay between the germline ends.

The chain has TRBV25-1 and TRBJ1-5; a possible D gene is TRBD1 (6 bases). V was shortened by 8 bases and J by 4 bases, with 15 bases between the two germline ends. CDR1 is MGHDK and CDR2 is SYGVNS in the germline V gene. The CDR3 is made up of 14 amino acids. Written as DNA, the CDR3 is TGTGCCAGCGGCTGGGGGGGGCGAAATCAGCCCCAGCATTTT. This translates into CASGWGGRNQPQHF.